The 21 T cell receptor beta chains below all came from one sample that was sequenced in a study of neurological immune-mediated disorders. One entry per CDR3 protein, called by TCRdb with MiXCR from the 5' RACE reads. The sample has 54,000 or so distinct CDR3 sequences, around 3.6% seen once; the top ten hold approximately 3.4%. Sample: PBMCs. These receptors all come from a woman in her twenties or thirties with multiple sclerosis.

This clonotype appeared many times. V usage is TRBV5-1 and J usage is TRBJ2-3, with 9 nucleotides matching TRBD2. Germline V gene lookup returns CDR1 SGHRS and CDR2 YFSETQ. J was trimmed by 2 bases and V by 6 bases; bases with no gene match: 7. The CDR3 sequence is 15 residues long. CDR3 bases: TGCGCCAGCAACGGGCTAGCGGGGATCACAGATACGCAGTATTTT. Its translation is CASNGLAGITDTQYF.

The table lists this clonotype with a few counts. This may stem from a read error, because a much larger clone lies one nucleotide away. The CDR3, as DNA: TGTGCCAGCAGCCACGACCTCGGAAATATGACAGATACGCAGTATTTT. Translated: CASSHDLGNMTDTQYF. This chain links TRBV7-9 with TRBJ2-3; D gene uncertain. V was cut by 5 bases and J by 3 bases, with 18 bases left in between. Germline assignment: CDR1 SEHNR and CDR2 FQNEAQ (reference sequence). This CDR3 has 16 amino acids.

At least ten counts were recorded for this clonotype. An end of the junction does not agree with germline; a read error may underlie this. The chain recombines TRBV7-7 with TRBJ2-1; TRBD2 might be the D (5 bases). This CDR3 is 12 amino acids long. Germline CDR1 SSHAT, CDR2 FNYEAQ (reference sequence). The CDR3 sequence is CASSPLGGEQFF. The CDR3 DNA sequence: TGTGCTAGCAGCCCGCTAGGAGGTGAGCAGTTCTTC.

This clonotype was recorded many times. The CDR3: CASSLDRKGTLKREGEQFF. DNA for the CDR3: TGTGCCAGCAGCTTAGATCGGAAAGGGACGCTCAAGAGGGAGGGTGAGCAGTTCTTC. This chain joins TRBV7-2 and TRBJ2-1; 7 bases are a match to TRBD2. Trimming removed 1 base from V and 9 bases from J; junction bases left unmatched: 21. Per germline, CDR1 SGHTA and CDR2 FQGNSA. This CDR3 is 19 amino acids long.

This clonotype was detected many times. The V gene is TRBV20-1, the J gene TRBJ2-7; the match to TRBD1 covers 8 bases. CDR1 is DFQATT, CDR2 SNEGSKA, per germline (reference sequence). This CDR3 contains 17 residues. The V gene end was trimmed by 5 bases and the J gene end by 1 base; junction bases not matched to a gene: 16. The CDR3 DNA reads TGCAGTGCTGAGACAGACAGGGGACGAGCGAGGTCCTACGAGCAGTACTTC. Translated, it gives CSAETDRGRARSYEQYF.

At least ten counts were recorded for this clonotype. The rearrangement joins TRBV5-1 to TRBJ2-1; 8 bases line up with TRBD2. This CDR3 contains 15 residues. The V and J ends lost 0 bases and 6 bases, in that order; junction bases with no gene match: 5. Germline-derived CDR1 and CDR2 are SGHRS and YFSETQ. DNA for the CDR3: TGCGCCAGCAGCTTGGCCGGGACTAGTCTCAATGAGCAGTTCTTC. Its translation: CASSLAGTSLNEQFF.

This clonotype showed up many times. This chain joins TRBV12-3 or TRBV12-4 and TRBJ2-7, with TRBD1 matching over 10 bases. The CDR3 runs 14 residues. With 3 bases clipped from V and 4 bases from J, the junction kept 3 bases outside the gene matches. CDR3 in amino acids: CASSFGTGEYEQYF. The CDR3 nucleotides are TGTGCCAGCAGTTTCGGGACAGGGGAGTACGAGCAGTACTTC.

This clonotype was detected only a few times. A much larger clone differs by one base, so this may be a read error. The chain combines TRBV2 with TRBJ1-1; D is unclear. The CDR3 sequence is 13 residues long. The V gene's germline CDR1 is SNHLY and CDR2 FYNNEI. Trimming left V 6 bases short and J 1 base short, with 9 bases between. The CDR3 region has the DNA TGTGCCAGCAGCGGAAAGCCGAACACTGAAGCTTTCTTT. Its protein is CASSGKPNTEAFF.

This clonotype was observed many times. The V call is TRBV14, the J call TRBJ2-2, with D uncertain. Trimming pared 0 bases from V and 6 bases from J, leaving 17 bases between. This CDR3 region has 17 residues. CDR1 and CDR2 from the germline V gene are SGHDN and FVKESK. CDR3 coding DNA: TGTGCCAGCAGCCAAGAACTTGGCAGCCCTTTGGCCGGGGAGCTGTTTTTT. This codes for CASSQELGSPLAGELFF.

This clonotype appeared many times. The V call is TRBV7-2, the J call TRBJ2-3; D not certain. Trimming took off 0 bases at V and 5 bases at J, with 6 bases between the two ends. The CDR3 is 13 residues long. Germline CDR1 and CDR2: SGHTA and FQGNSA. The CDR3 spells CASSLAYGDTQYF. CDR3 nucleotide sequence: TGTGCCAGCAGCTTAGCCTATGGAGATACGCAGTATTTT.

This clonotype occurred many times. The chain joins TRBV20-1 to TRBJ2-7; D is uncertain. The length of the CDR3 is 14 residues. The germline gives CDR1 DFQATT, CDR2 SNEGSKA (reference sequence). The germline V and J ends were trimmed by 5 bases and 2 bases, with 16 bases remaining between them. Here the CDR3 DNA reads TGCAGTGCTTACCGTACCGGGCCAACCTACGAGCAGTACTTC. As protein: CSAYRTGPTYEQYF.

The chain has TRBV7-6 and TRBJ2-7, with D possibly TRBD1 on 6 matching bases. Trimming took 4 bases from V and 4 from J, leaving 14 bases between them. CDR3 length equals 14 residues. From germline, CDR1 is SGHVS and CDR2 FNYEAQ. The CDR3 DNA sequence: TGTGCCAGCAGCTCACAGGGACAAAAATACGAGCAGTACTTC. Amino acid sequence: CASSSQGQKYEQYF.

In its sample, this clonotype was seen many times. The chain combines TRBV6-5 with TRBJ1-1; D possibly corresponds to TRBD1 (6 bases). Trimming removed 2 bases from V and 3 bases from J, with 16 bases in between. The CDR3 is made up of 16 amino acids. Looked up from germline, CDR1 is MNHEY and CDR2 is SVGAGI. The chain's CDR3 is CASSYLQGGFYTEAFF. In DNA, the CDR3 is TGTGCCAGCAGTTACCTACAGGGAGGGTTTTACACTGAAGCTTTCTTT.

This clonotype has at least ten counts. This chain links TRBV27 with TRBJ1-4; 9 bases are a match to TRBD1. This CDR3 is built from 14 residues. V lost 5 bases and J lost 8; bases outside the gene matches: 6. From germline, CDR1 is MNHEY and CDR2 SMNVEV (reference sequence). CDR3 in DNA: TGTGCCAGCAGTACAGGACAGGGGAGGGAAAAACTGTTTTTT. It encodes CASSTGQGREKLFF. The full variable domain, completed using reference TRBV27 and TRBJ1-4, is EAQVTQNPRYLITVTGKKLTVTCSQNMNHEYMSWYRQDPGLGLRQIYYSMNVEVTDKGDVPEGYKVSRKEKRNFPLILESPSPNQTSLYFCASSTGQGREKLFFGSGTQLSVL.

This clonotype has a count of ten or more. The chain recombines TRBV27 with TRBJ2-2, with a weak D call TRBD2 (6 bases). V dropped 5 bases and J dropped 6 bases, with 13 bases sitting between them. Germline-derived CDR1 and CDR2 are MNHEY and SMNVEV (reference sequence). There are 14 residues in the CDR3. The DNA of the CDR3 is TGTGCCAGCAGTGGAGGGGTTGAACCCGGGGAGCTGTTTTTT. It codes for CASSGGVEPGELFF.

Many counts were recorded for this clonotype. The chain couples TRBV5-1 to TRBJ1-1, with a tentative D call TRBD1 (5 bases). The CDR3 is 15 residues long. The V end was cut by 0 bases, the J end by 1 base, with 10 bases between. Germline V CDR1 and CDR2: SGHRS, YFSETQ. CDR3 protein: CASSLERGANTEAFF. The CDR3 coding sequence is TGCGCCAGCAGCTTGGAGCGGGGCGCGAACACTGAAGCTTTCTTT.

This clonotype showed up many times. The chain employs TRBV6-2 or TRBV6-3 and TRBJ2-3; 8 bases match TRBD2. Germline CDR1 MNHEY, CDR2 SVGEGT. J gave up 0 bases and V 4 bases, and 3 bases lay outside the gene matches. This CDR3 comprises 15 residues. The CDR3 loop reads CASSSASGSTDTQYF. The CDR3 DNA follows: TGTGCCAGCAGTTCGGCTAGCGGGAGCACAGATACGCAGTATTTT.

This clonotype was found many times. The rearrangement uses TRBV11-2 and TRBJ2-5; 11 bases are a match to TRBD1. V was clipped by 7 bases and J by 4 bases; unmatched bases: 11. This CDR3 comprises 16 residues. Germline CDR1 and CDR2: SGHAT and FQNNGV. The CDR3 DNA follows: TGTGCCAGCACCACCCTGCGAGGGACAGGGGGAGAGACCCAGTACTTC. Translated, it gives CASTTLRGTGGETQYF.

This clonotype has a count of ten or more. The chain is built from TRBV29-1 and TRBJ2-1; TRBD2 matches at 12 bases. The CDR3 totals 17 residues. Germline V CDR1 and CDR2: SQVTM, ANQGSEA. J was trimmed by 0 bases and V by 7 bases; bases with no gene match: 10. For the CDR3, the DNA is TGCAGCGGCTCGGGACTAGCGGGCCTAAGCTCCTACAATGAGCAGTTCTTC. Amino acid sequence: CSGSGLAGLSSYNEQFF.

The chain combines TRBV4-1 with TRBJ2-4, with D tentatively TRBD1 (5 bases). Trimming removed 6 bases at V and 10 bases at J, with 19 bases between. The CDR3 is 14 residues long. CDR1 MGHRA and CDR2 YSYEKL come from the germline V gene. This CDR3 reads CASRGWERGKIQYF. The DNA for the CDR3 is TGCGCCAGCAGGGGATGGGAAAGGGGAAAAATTCAGTACTTC.

The CDR3 protein is CASSVRGRSYNEQFF. The CDR3 nucleotides read TGTGCCAGCAGCGTACGAGGGCGCTCCTACAATGAGCAGTTCTTC. The J gene is TRBJ2-1, the V gene TRBV7-2; D perhaps matches TRBD2 (5 bases). Trimming cost V 5 bases and J 0 bases, with 11 bases left between them. The germline V gene has CDR1 SGHTA and CDR2 FQGNSA. The CDR3 has 15 residues.